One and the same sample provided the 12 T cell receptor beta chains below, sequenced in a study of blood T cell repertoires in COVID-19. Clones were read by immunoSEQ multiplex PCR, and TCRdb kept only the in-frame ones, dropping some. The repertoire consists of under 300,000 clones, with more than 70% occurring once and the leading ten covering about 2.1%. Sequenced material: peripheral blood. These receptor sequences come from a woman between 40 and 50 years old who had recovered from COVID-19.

The chain's CDR3 is CASSPGVGEQYF. The CDR3 nucleotides read TGTGCCAGCAGTCCAGGGGTGGGCGAGCAGTACTTC. This chain uses TRBV14 with TRBJ2-7; tentatively, D is TRBD1 (6 bases). The V and J ends lost 6 bases and 6 bases respectively, with 12 bases between them. CDR3 size: 12 residues. Germline lookup yields CDR1 SGHDN and CDR2 FVKESK.

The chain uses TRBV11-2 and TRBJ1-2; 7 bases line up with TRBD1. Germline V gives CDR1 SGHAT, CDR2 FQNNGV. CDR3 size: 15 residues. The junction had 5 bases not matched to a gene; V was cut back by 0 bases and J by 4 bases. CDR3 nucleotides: TGTGCCAGCAGCTTAGATCGAGGGGGCGTCTATGGCTACACCTTC. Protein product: CASSLDRGGVYGYTF.

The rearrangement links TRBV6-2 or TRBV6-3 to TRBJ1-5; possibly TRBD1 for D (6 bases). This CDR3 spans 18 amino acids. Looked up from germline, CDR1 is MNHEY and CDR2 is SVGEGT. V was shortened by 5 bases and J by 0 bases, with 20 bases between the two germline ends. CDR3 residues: CASSHHFLTGYSNQPQHF. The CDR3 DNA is TGTGCCAGCAGTCACCATTTTTTGACAGGCTATAGCAATCAGCCCCAGCATTTT.

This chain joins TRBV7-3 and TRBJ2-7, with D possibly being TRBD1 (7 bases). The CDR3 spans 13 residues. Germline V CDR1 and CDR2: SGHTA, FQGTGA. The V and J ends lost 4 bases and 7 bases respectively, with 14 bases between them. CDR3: CASSSSTGTEQYF. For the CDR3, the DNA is TGTGCCAGCAGCTCCTCGACAGGGACTGAGCAGTACTTC.

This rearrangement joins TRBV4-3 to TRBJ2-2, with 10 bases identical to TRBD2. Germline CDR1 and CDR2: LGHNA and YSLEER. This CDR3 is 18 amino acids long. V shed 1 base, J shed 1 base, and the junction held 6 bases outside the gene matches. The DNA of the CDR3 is TGCGCCAGCAGCCAAGTAGGACTAGCGGAGCTGAACACCGGGGAGCTGTTTTTT. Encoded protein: CASSQVGLAELNTGELFF.

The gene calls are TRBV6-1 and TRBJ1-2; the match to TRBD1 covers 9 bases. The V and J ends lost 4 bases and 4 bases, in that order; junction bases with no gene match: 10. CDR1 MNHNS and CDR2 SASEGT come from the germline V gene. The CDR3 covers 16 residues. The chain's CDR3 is CASSASAGTGTYGYTF. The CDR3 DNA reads TGTGCCAGCAGTGCCTCCGCCGGGACAGGGACCTATGGCTACACCTTC.

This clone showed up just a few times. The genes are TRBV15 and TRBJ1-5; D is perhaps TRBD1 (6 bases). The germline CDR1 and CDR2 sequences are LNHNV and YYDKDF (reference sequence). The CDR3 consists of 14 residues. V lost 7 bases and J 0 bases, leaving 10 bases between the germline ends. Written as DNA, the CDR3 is TGTGCCACCAACACAGGGAATAGCAATCAGCCCCAGCATTTT. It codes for CATNTGNSNQPQHF.

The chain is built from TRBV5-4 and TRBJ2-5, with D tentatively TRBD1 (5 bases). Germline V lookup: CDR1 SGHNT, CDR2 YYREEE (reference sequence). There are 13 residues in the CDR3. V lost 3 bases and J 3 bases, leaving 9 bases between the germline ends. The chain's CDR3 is CASSSRDEETQYF. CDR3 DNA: TGTGCCAGCAGCTCCAGGGATGAAGAGACCCAGTACTTC.

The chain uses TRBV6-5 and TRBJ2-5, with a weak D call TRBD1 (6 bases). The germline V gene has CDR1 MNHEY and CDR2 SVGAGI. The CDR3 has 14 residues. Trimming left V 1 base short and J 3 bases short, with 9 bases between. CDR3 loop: CASSYLGHKETQYF. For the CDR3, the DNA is TGTGCCAGCAGTTACTTGGGACATAAAGAGACCCAGTACTTC.

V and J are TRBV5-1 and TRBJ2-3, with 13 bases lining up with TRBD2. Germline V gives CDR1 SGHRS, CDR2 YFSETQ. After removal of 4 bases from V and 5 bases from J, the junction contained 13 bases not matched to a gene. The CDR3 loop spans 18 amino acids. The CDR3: CASSEKPTSGRVGDTQYF. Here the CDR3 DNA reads TGCGCCAGCAGCGAGAAACCAACTAGCGGGAGGGTGGGAGATACGCAGTATTTT.

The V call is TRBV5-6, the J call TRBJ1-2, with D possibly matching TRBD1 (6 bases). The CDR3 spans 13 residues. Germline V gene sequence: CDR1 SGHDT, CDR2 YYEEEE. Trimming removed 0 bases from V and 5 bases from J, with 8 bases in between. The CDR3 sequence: CASSLDRDYGYTF. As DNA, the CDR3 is TGTGCCAGCAGCTTGGACAGGGATTATGGCTACACCTTC. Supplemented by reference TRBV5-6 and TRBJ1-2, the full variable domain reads DAGVTQSPTHLIKTRGQQVTLRCSPKSGHDTVSWYQQALGQGPQFIFQYYEEEERQRGNFPDRFSGHQFPNYSSELNVNALLLGDSALYLCASSLDRDYGYTFGSGTRLTVV.

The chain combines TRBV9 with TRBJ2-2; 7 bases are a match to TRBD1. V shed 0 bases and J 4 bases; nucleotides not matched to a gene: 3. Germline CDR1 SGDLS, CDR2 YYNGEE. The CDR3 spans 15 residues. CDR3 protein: CASSVEGGGTGELFF. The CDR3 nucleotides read TGTGCCAGCAGCGTAGAAGGGGGCGGCACCGGGGAGCTGTTTTTT. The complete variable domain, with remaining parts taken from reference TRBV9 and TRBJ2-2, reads DSGVTQTPKHLITATGQRVTLRCSPRSGDLSVYWYQQSLDQGLQFLIQYYNGEERAKGNILERFSAQQFPDLHSELNLSSLELGDSALYFCASSVEGGGTGELFFGEGSRLTVL.